The 6 T cell receptor beta chains below all came from one sample that was sequenced in a study of T cells in Graves' hyperthyroidism and ophthalmopathy. The source material, RNA transcripts, was used to amplify TCR beta CDR3 regions. A set of HTBI primers served as the primers for a first-round RT-PCR of the TCR CDR3. TCRdb reanalysed the multiplex PCR reads using MiXCR and keeps one entry per CDR3 protein. This table holds about 640,000 distinct CDR3 sequences, about 15% found once. The sample taken for sequencing was blood. These receptor sequences come from a woman aged 50 to 60 with Graves' ophthalmopathy.

A few counts support this clonotype. The chain recombines TRBV18 with TRBJ2-2, with D hard to call. The germline gives CDR1 KGHSH, CDR2 LQKENI. V lost 2 bases, J lost 1 base, and 8 bases lay in between. The CDR3 sequence is 15 residues long. In DNA form, the CDR3 reads TGTGCCAGCTCACCATTAAACAGGAACACCGGGGAGCTGTTTTTT. The encoded protein is CASSPLNRNTGELFF.

The table lists this clonotype with many counts. V and J are TRBV15 and TRBJ2-1; D remains ambiguous. This CDR3 comprises 12 residues. V gave up 1 base and J gave up 6 bases, with 4 bases separating them. Germline CDR1 and CDR2: LNHNV and YYDKDF (reference sequence). CDR3 amino acids: CATSRVGNEQFF. The CDR3 DNA is TGTGCCACCAGCAGAGTCGGCAATGAGCAGTTCTTC.

This clonotype was seen ten or more times. The chain joins TRBV24-1 to TRBJ2-1; D is ambiguous. The CDR3 extends over 11 amino acids. V was trimmed by 4 bases and J by 5 bases, leaving 2 bases between them. The germline CDR1 and CDR2 sequences are KGHDR and SFDVKD. This CDR3 reads CATSEDNEQFF. The CDR3 region has the DNA TGTGCCACCAGTGAGGACAATGAGCAGTTCTTC.

The genes are TRBV3-1 and TRBJ2-6, with a tentative D call TRBD1 (6 bases). This CDR3 comprises 19 residues. CDR1 and CDR2 from the germline V gene are LGHDT and YNNKEL (reference sequence). V lost 4 bases to trimming and J lost 0 bases, with 19 bases between them. The CDR3 sequence is CASSRNTGQVFSGANVLTF. The CDR3 DNA is TGTGCCAGCAGCCGAAATACGGGACAAGTCTTCTCTGGGGCCAACGTCCTGACTTTC.

This clonotype has a count of ten or more. The chain uses TRBV11-3 and TRBJ2-5; 8 bases fit TRBD1. The V gene's germline CDR1 is SGHNT and CDR2 YENEEA. The CDR3 is 18 residues long. V gave up 2 bases and J gave up 0 bases; unmatched junction bases: 11. Here the CDR3 DNA reads TGTGCCAGCAGCTTATACGTCGAGGACAGGGCACACCAAGAGACCCAGTACTTC. Amino acids: CASSLYVEDRAHQETQYF. Full variable domain (rest looked up from reference TRBV11-3 and TRBJ2-5): EAGVVQSPRYKIIEKKQPVAFWCNPISGHNTLYWYLQNLGQGPELLIRYENEEAVDDSQLPKDRFSAERLKGVDSTLKIQPAELGDSAVYLCASSLYVEDRAHQETQYFGPGTRLLVL.

The V gene is TRBV7-9, the J gene TRBJ2-3; the match to TRBD1 covers 8 bases. The germline gives CDR1 SEHNR, CDR2 FQNEAQ (reference sequence). V trimming: 5 bases; J trimming: 11 bases; junction bases outside the gene matches: 9. The CDR3 consists of 13 residues. The CDR3 protein is CASSPGQGGVQYF. DNA of the CDR3: TGTGCCAGCAGCCCCGGACAGGGTGGGGTGCAGTATTTT.